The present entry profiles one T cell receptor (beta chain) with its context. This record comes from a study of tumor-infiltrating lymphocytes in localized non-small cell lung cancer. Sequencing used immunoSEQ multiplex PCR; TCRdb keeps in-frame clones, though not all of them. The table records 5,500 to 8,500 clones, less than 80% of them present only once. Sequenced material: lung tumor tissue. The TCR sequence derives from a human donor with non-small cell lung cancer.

CDR3 protein: CASSSGQGNTEAFF. CDR3 nucleotide sequence: TGTGCCAGCAGCTCAGGACAGGGAAACACTGAAGCTTTCTTT. The chain joins TRBV7-8 to TRBJ1-1; 8 bases are a match to TRBD1. Germline CDR1 SGHVS, CDR2 FQNEAQ. After removal of 4 bases from V and 2 bases from J, the junction contained 3 bases not matched to a gene. This CDR3 region has 14 residues.